A selection of T cell receptor beta chains follows, all from one sample in a study of T-cell memory formation after mild COVID-19. Via MiXCR, TCRdb re-called the 5' RACE reads, giving one row per CDR3 protein. The table lists 400,000 or so distinct CDR3 sequences, roughly 20% of them singletons. Material: PBMCs or a T cell subset sorted from them (not recorded which). Every receptor here comes from an adult woman who had mild COVID-19 (a few samples of this study predate the infection). Cell type and time point are not known. Both conserved end residues are part of each CDR3. Each record gives: D gene, J gene, clone size, V gene, CDR3 protein. D genes are given only for firm matches. The listing skips clone size in some rows; elsewhere it reads once, few, many or a size class.

-,TRBJ2-1,few,TRBV2,CASSVGTYNEQFF
-,TRBJ2-1,few,TRBV24-1,CATKGRGGNEQFF
TRBD1,TRBJ1-1,-,TRBV30,CAWSVAGGTEAFF
-,TRBJ1-1,-,TRBV5-1,CASTVLDSGTEAFF
-,TRBJ2-7,-,TRBV12-3/TRBV12-4,CASSPYRTNYEQYF
-,TRBJ2-7,once,TRBV5-1,CASRRETSTWEQYF
-,TRBJ1-1,-,TRBV20-1,CSAPWAAEAFF
-,TRBJ2-3,-,TRBV2,CASSDLQSSTDTQYF
TRBD2,TRBJ2-1,-,TRBV7-7,CASSLVAGASYNEQFF
TRBD1,TRBJ2-3,-,TRBV12-3/TRBV12-4,CASRRQGSTDTQYF
TRBD2,TRBJ2-7,few,TRBV20-1,CSASGTSPSYEQYF
-,TRBJ1-2,-,TRBV7-8,CASSLGALGGTSNYGYTF
-,TRBJ2-3,-,TRBV4-3,CPSSQDYRRFFTDTQYF
-,TRBJ2-1,-,TRBV20-1,CSAADVGGNNEQFF
TRBD1,TRBJ1-2,-,TRBV7-8,CASSLGQAGGGYTF
-,TRBJ1-1,-,TRBV27,CASMTNTEAFF
TRBD1,TRBJ2-7,-,TRBV4-2,CASSQATGQEQYF
-,TRBJ2-7,few,TRBV30,CAWSVGRGAYEQYF
-,TRBJ2-5,-,TRBV5-1,CASSLGKETQYF
-,TRBJ1-2,-,TRBV19,CASSMRGSSPLPNYGYTF
-,TRBJ2-7,-,TRBV6-5,CAVRLDHTYEQYF
TRBD2,TRBJ2-1,-,TRBV18,CASSLPSGMGNEQFF
-,TRBJ2-3,many,TRBV24-1,CATSDPSGEDTQYF
TRBD2,TRBJ2-1,-,TRBV2,CASTGLAGNEQFF
TRBD2,TRBJ2-1,-,TRBV6-2/TRBV6-3,CASISPSGHYNEQFF
TRBD2,TRBJ2-7,-,TRBV11-2,CASSYLGTRFSYEQYF
TRBD1,TRBJ1-2,-,TRBV7-9,CASWGAGGRGYTF
TRBD2,TRBJ2-1,-,TRBV6-2/TRBV6-3,CASSLGLAGGTRYNEQFF
-,TRBJ2-7,-,TRBV4-3,CASSQVGGDRQYF
-,TRBJ1-5,-,TRBV12-3/TRBV12-4,CASSPSPVGPQHF
-,TRBJ2-7,-,TRBV9,CASSRAASSYEQYF
TRBD2,TRBJ2-2,few,TRBV4-1,CASSLTSGGGTGELFF
-,TRBJ2-5,-,TRBV12-3/TRBV12-4,CASSLNSLKVQETQYF
-,TRBJ1-5,few,TRBV6-2/TRBV6-3,CASSYGDFQSPQHF
TRBD1,TRBJ2-7,-,TRBV5-5,CASSMRTGNEQYF
-,TRBJ1-2,-,TRBV7-8,CASSLAVAADGYTF
-,TRBJ1-4,many,TRBV30,CAWSVLREKLFF
-,TRBJ2-3,few,TRBV7-8,CASRPQEVGTDTQYF
-,TRBJ1-1,few,TRBV9,CASSVDSLTGNTEAFF
TRBD2,TRBJ2-1,few,TRBV2,CASTISGGALSEQFF
-,TRBJ2-2,-,TRBV11-3,CASSRRTKAGELFF
TRBD1,TRBJ2-2,-,TRBV20-1,CSARGQGAHTGELFF
-,TRBJ1-1,-,TRBV6-1,CASSEIQGAGTEAFF
TRBD2,TRBJ2-1,-,TRBV5-6,CASSSPLAGGHNEQFF
-,TRBJ2-7,few,TRBV27,CASSLNWGAGYEQYF
TRBD2,TRBJ2-1,few,TRBV7-9,CASSPRIAGDNEQFF
TRBD2,TRBJ2-1,-,TRBV14,CASSQGSAGGWDEQFF
TRBD1,TRBJ2-1,few,TRBV24-1,CATSDSGTGGYNEQFF
-,TRBJ1-4,few,TRBV6-1,CASSDAPGMGEKLFF
-,TRBJ1-1,few,TRBV6-5,CASSLTGNGFGDTEAFF
-,TRBJ2-3,-,TRBV27,CASSLSWQIDTDTQYF
-,TRBJ2-7,few,TRBV3-1,CASGGFYEQYF
TRBD1,TRBJ2-3,-,TRBV30,CAWGQGARRDTQYF
TRBD1,TRBJ2-3,few,TRBV7-9,CASSLVGTGLQYF
TRBD2,TRBJ2-3,-,TRBV4-3,CASSQDASGRTRPGTDTQYF
-,TRBJ1-3,-,TRBV9,CASSVSDTRNTIYF
-,TRBJ2-7,few,TRBV19,CASSRDIREQYF
TRBD1,TRBJ1-5,few,TRBV19,CASTGQGVLMGQPQHF
-,TRBJ1-5,-,TRBV6-1,CASSEGRNSNQPQHF
TRBD1,TRBJ1-1,few,TRBV2,CASSRGGFTEAFF